The clone carrying this T cell receptor beta chain was seen repeatedly, ten times or more. Its antigen is unknown. The sample belongs to a study of early T cells in non-severe SARS-CoV-2 infection. Study outcomes and limitations: Private and CD4 specificities were missed by VDJdb matching, skewed to anti-spike CD8.

Attached unique molecular identifiers marked individual cDNA molecules. TCRdb recomputed calls from the 5' RACE reads with MiXCR, one row per CDR3 protein. This sample carries roughly 100,000 distinct CDR3 sequences, roughly 12% of them seen once, and the ten largest clones take roughly 4.5%. Per germline, CDR1 SGHAT and CDR2 FQNNGV. Trimming removed 6 bases at V and 1 base at J, with 20 bases between. The CDR3 has 17 residues. The rearrangement links TRBV11-2 to TRBJ2-3, with D possibly TRBD2 on 6 matching bases. The specimen comprised whole blood, sampled at baseline. The sequence was obtained from an adult who was a healthcare worker with PCR-confirmed SARS-CoV-2 infection or an uninfected control (not recorded which). The CDR3: CASRKRGAGMGTDTQYF. The DNA for the CDR3 is TGTGCCAGCAGAAAACGCGGTGCGGGGATGGGCACAGATACGCAGTATTTT.